Included here is one T cell receptor beta chain sequence, with context. Antigen specificity is unknown. Assay: immunoSEQ multiplex PCR; the TCRdb copy retains only in-frame clones and omits some. The table has approximately 100,000 clones, 85% to 95% seen once. This CDR3 is 13 amino acids long. With V trimmed by 6 bases and J by 5 bases, 4 bases remained unmatched. The germline V gene encodes CDR1 MNHNY and CDR2 SVGAGI (reference sequence). These data are taken from a study of siplizumab effects on memory and regulatory T cells. Study-level results: Naive T cells were seemingly more diverse than memory cells, and major contributions to the alloresponse seemed to be made by them. Sequences below about 10^-5 frequency were poorly captured, and few alloreactive clones mapped to unstimulated subsets.

J is TRBJ2-5 and V is TRBV6-6; 9 nucleotides align to TRBD1. Sequencing was done on a sample of non-Treg CD4+ T cells sorted from blood. This clonotype was obtained from a human donor in good health. CDR3 nucleotides: TGTGCCAGCAGCTCGACAGGGGGGGAGACCCAGTACTTC. It translates to CASSSTGGETQYF.